The 29 T cell receptor beta chains below come from one sample, sequenced in a study of CD8+CD57+ T cells in acquired aplastic anemia. For sequencing, patients were chosen who had shown expansion of CD8+CD57+ cells by flow cytometry. Using genomic DNA as the template, TCR beta VDJ and CDR3 profiling was carried out. TCRdb called the reads again in MiXCR, with one record for every CDR3 protein. The table has about half a million distinct CDR3 sequences, approximately 32% seen once; the top ten hold 0.8% to 0.85%. Sequenced input: sorted CD4+, CD8+, or CD8+CD57+ T cells (not recorded which) from PBMCs. The receptors were gathered from a human donor with aplastic anemia.

The chain has TRBV20-1 and TRBJ2-1; 8 bases fit TRBD1. J gave up 4 bases and V 0 bases, and 11 bases lay outside the gene matches. This CDR3 has 17 amino acids. Looked up from germline, CDR1 is DFQATT and CDR2 is SNEGSKA (reference sequence). The CDR3 reads CSARDPGGTGEYNEQFF. The CDR3 nucleotides read TGCAGTGCTAGAGATCCCGGAGGGACAGGAGAATACAATGAGCAGTTCTTC.

This clonotype was observed a few times. The rearrangement joins TRBV6-1 to TRBJ1-2; D not certain. CDR3 size: 14 residues. The V gene's germline CDR1 is MNHNS and CDR2 SASEGT. The V and J ends lost 6 bases and 4 bases respectively, with 15 bases between them. The CDR3 bases are TGTGCCAGCAGGGCGCCGGAACGCTTCTATGGCTACACCTTC. Translated: CASRAPERFYGYTF.

This clonotype was detected a few times. This chain's CDR3 is CASSRATGIWDHGYTF. In DNA form, the CDR3 reads TGTGCCAGCAGTCGGGCCACAGGGATTTGGGACCATGGCTACACCTTC. The chain carries TRBV12-3 or TRBV12-4 and TRBJ1-2; D is possibly TRBD1 (6 bases). CDR3 size: 16 residues. Trimming pared 5 bases from V and 6 bases from J, leaving 22 bases between.

V gene TRBV20-1 combines with J gene TRBJ1-4; no definite D call. Germline CDR1 and CDR2: DFQATT and SNEGSKA (reference sequence). This CDR3 spans 13 amino acids. V dropped 3 bases and J dropped 10 bases, with 15 bases sitting between them. For the CDR3, the DNA is TGCAGTGCTAGGGACCCGGGAGATGGAAAACTGTTTTTT. Its protein is CSARDPGDGKLFF.

In DNA, the CDR3 is TGTGCCAGCAGCCAGACAGACCCTATTTCACCCCTCCACTTT. Protein: CASSQTDPISPLHF. The gene calls are TRBV5-8 and TRBJ1-6; TRBD1 might be the D (5 bases). Trimming removed 4 bases at V and 9 bases at J, with 14 bases between. The CDR3 is made up of 14 amino acids. Germline V lookup: CDR1 SGHTS, CDR2 YDEGEE.

CDR3 DNA: TGTGCCAGCAGCTTAACCCCGACCCAATACAATGAGCAGTTCTTC. This codes for CASSLTPTQYNEQFF. The chain links TRBV9 to TRBJ2-1; D gene uncertain. This CDR3 spans 15 amino acids. V lost 4 bases and J lost 4, with 15 bases in between. The germline V gene has CDR1 SGDLS and CDR2 YYNGEE. Based on the CDR3 plus reference TRBV9 and TRBJ2-1, the full variable domain is DSGVTQTPKHLITATGQRVTLRCSPRSGDLSVYWYQQSLDQGLQFLIQYYNGEERAKGNILERFSAQQFPDLHSELNLSSLELGDSALYFCASSLTPTQYNEQFFGPGTRLTVL.

V and J are TRBV6-1 and TRBJ1-5; D not resolved. The germline CDR1 and CDR2 sequences are MNHNS and SASEGT. CDR3 size: 15 residues. The ends were cut back, 8 bases at V and 0 bases at J, with 14 bases in the middle. For the CDR3, the DNA is TGTGCCAGCTCACCGCAGAAAAATAGCAATCAGCCCCAGCATTTT. Its protein product is CASSPQKNSNQPQHF.

In the case of this clonotype: At one end the junction does not follow the germline gene, possibly because of a read error. This chain links TRBV20-1 with TRBJ2-7, with TRBD2 as a possible D gene (6 bases). Per the germline V gene, CDR1 is DFQATT and CDR2 is SNEGSKA (reference sequence). This CDR3 spans 13 amino acids. Written as DNA, the CDR3 is TGCGGTGCTAGAGCGGGCAGTCTCTACGAGCAGTACTTC. Its protein is CGARAGSLYEQYF.

This clonotype was seen ten or more times. The V call is TRBV3-1, the J call TRBJ1-6; tentative D call: TRBD1 (5 bases). V lost 0 bases and J lost 13, with 10 bases in between. There are 13 residues in the CDR3. Germline values: CDR1 LGHDT, CDR2 YNNKEL (reference sequence). DNA of the CDR3: TGTGCCAGCAGCCAAGATCCATCAGGGCCCCTCCACTTT. Its translation: CASSQDPSGPLHF.

In this sample, this clonotype turned up a few times. The chain carries TRBV7-2 and TRBJ1-1, with D unresolved. The V gene's germline CDR1 is SGHTA and CDR2 FQGNSA. With 7 bases removed from V and 3 bases from J, the gap between germline ends came to 12 bases. The CDR3 has 13 residues. The CDR3 DNA is TGTGCCAGCATCCTGGGCTTTTACACTGAAGCTTTCTTT. Translated: CASILGFYTEAFF.

This clonotype was picked up many times. The rearrangement joins TRBV7-3 to TRBJ1-1; no clear D gene. CDR1 SGHTA and CDR2 FQGTGA come from the germline V gene. The germline V and J ends were trimmed by 7 bases and 3 bases, with 12 bases remaining between them. This CDR3 region has 13 residues. The DNA of the CDR3 is TGTGCCAGCAAACATGGGTGGGACACTGAAGCTTTCTTT. This codes for CASKHGWDTEAFF.

This clonotype has only a few counts. The chain joins TRBV28 to TRBJ2-6; tentatively, D is TRBD1 (6 bases). Germline V gene lookup returns CDR1 MDHEN and CDR2 SYDVKM. CDR3 length: 14 residues. V shed 7 bases and J shed 3 bases, with 10 bases lying between them. The CDR3 nucleotides are TGTGCCAGCACACAGGGTTTTGGGGCCAACGTCCTGACTTTC. It codes for CASTQGFGANVLTF.

This clonotype was seen ten or more times. This chain links TRBV12-3 or TRBV12-4 with TRBJ1-6; D might be TRBD1 (5 bases). The CDR3 runs 18 residues. V dropped 5 bases and J dropped 0 bases, with 17 bases sitting between them. Here the CDR3 reads CASSTKGLSSSYNSPLHF. The CDR3 region has the DNA TGTGCCAGCAGTACTAAGGGACTGAGCAGCTCCTATAATTCACCCCTCCACTTT.

Concerning this clonotype: A much larger clone lies a single base off, so this may be a read error. The chain carries TRBV7-2 and TRBJ1-2; TRBD1 aligns across 8 bases. There are 14 residues in the CDR3. Germline values: CDR1 SGHTA, CDR2 FQGNSA. Unmatched junction bases numbered 7, after V lost 3 bases and J lost 7 bases. CDR3 nucleotides: TGTGCCAGCAGCTTGGGGACAGGCCGTACTGGCTACACCTTC. As protein: CASSLGTGRTGYTF.

The V gene is TRBV29-1, the J gene TRBJ2-3; D not resolved. The CDR3 is 12 residues long. The germline V gene encodes CDR1 SQVTM and CDR2 ANQGSEA. V was shortened by 7 bases and J by 0 bases, with 8 bases between the two germline ends. DNA for the CDR3: TGCAGCGGTATGGACAGCACAGATACGCAGTATTTT. Translating it yields CSGMDSTDTQYF.

This clonotype was counted many times. The rearrangement links TRBV5-4 to TRBJ1-2; tentatively, D is TRBD1 (6 bases). V was pared by 4 bases and J by 4 bases, with 17 bases between. The CDR3 covers 15 residues. The V gene's germline CDR1 is SGHNT and CDR2 YYREEE (reference sequence). The DNA for the CDR3 is TGTGCCAGCAGCGAAAACAGGGAGTTGGGCTATGGCTACACCTTC. It translates to CASSENRELGYGYTF.

The chain has TRBV7-8 and TRBJ2-1, with 10 bases lining up with TRBD1. With 5 bases clipped from V and 5 bases from J, the junction kept 9 bases outside the gene matches. The CDR3 sequence is 16 residues long. Germline-derived CDR1 and CDR2 are SGHVS and FQNEAQ. CDR3 DNA sequence: TGTGCCAGCAGCCCGGGGGGGACAGGGGTGAACAATGAGCAGTTCTTC. Amino acid sequence: CASSPGGTGVNNEQFF.

J is TRBJ2-7 and V is TRBV5-6; D is unresolved. The CDR3 has 15 residues. The germline V and J ends were trimmed by 1 base and 0 bases, with 11 bases remaining between them. Germline CDR1 SGHDT, CDR2 YYEEEE. CDR3 amino acids: CASSLLGPSSYEQYF. The CDR3 region has the DNA TGTGCCAGCAGCTTGCTAGGTCCGAGCTCCTACGAGCAGTACTTC.

This sequence joins TRBV19 and TRBJ1-1, with D tentatively TRBD1 (6 bases). Germline loops: CDR1 LNHDA, CDR2 SQIVND (reference sequence). Trimming took off 9 bases at V and 0 bases at J, with 17 bases between the two ends. The length of the CDR3 is 15 residues. The CDR3, as DNA: TGTGCCAGACGGCTCGGGGGGGACATGAACACTGAAGCTTTCTTT. Amino acids: CARRLGGDMNTEAFF.

This clonotype showed up many times. The genes are TRBV24-1 and TRBJ1-2; the D is unclear. Per the germline V gene, CDR1 is KGHDR and CDR2 is SFDVKD. The V and J ends lost 0 bases and 11 bases respectively, with 15 bases between them. The CDR3 sequence is 14 residues long. CDR3 residues: CATSDLKSAESYTF. In DNA form, the CDR3 reads TGTGCCACCAGTGATTTGAAATCCGCGGAGAGTTACACCTTC.

The CDR3 coding sequence is TGCAGTGCTAGACCTGACACGGGCAACTATGGCTACACCTTC. This codes for CSARPDTGNYGYTF. The gene calls are TRBV20-1 and TRBJ1-2, with D uncertain. Germline V lookup: CDR1 DFQATT, CDR2 SNEGSKA (reference sequence). The CDR3 extends over 14 amino acids. V was clipped by 2 bases and J by 2 bases, with 12 bases between them.

Of note for this clonotype: A read error may explain this, as a much larger clone is one base away. V is TRBV5-5 and J is TRBJ1-2, with a tentative D call TRBD1 (6 bases). The germline V gene encodes CDR1 SGHKS and CDR2 YYEKEE (reference sequence). The CDR3 loop spans 14 amino acids. The DNA for the CDR3 is TGTGCCAGCAGCGTAGGGGGGTCTAACGATGGCTGCACCTTC. Protein product: CASSVGGSNDGCTF.

The sample holds a few counts of this clonotype. This rearrangement joins TRBV9 to TRBJ2-5, with 8 nucleotides matching TRBD2. Germline V CDR1 and CDR2: SGDLS, YYNGEE. The CDR3 consists of 14 residues. V shed 3 bases and J 1 base; nucleotides not matched to a gene: 2. The chain's CDR3 is CASSGGTSQETQYF. CDR3 DNA: TGTGCCAGCAGCGGAGGGACTAGCCAAGAGACCCAGTACTTC.

There are many counts of this clonotype. The chain links TRBV7-2 to TRBJ2-7; D might be TRBD2 (6 bases). The CDR3 sequence is 14 residues long. V was shortened by 4 bases and J by 3 bases, with 13 bases between the two germline ends. In germline, CDR1 is SGHTA, CDR2 FQGNSA. Here the CDR3 reads CASSSPTRSYEQYF. DNA of the CDR3: TGTGCCAGCAGCTCTCCGACTAGAAGCTACGAGCAGTACTTC.

There are a few counts of this clonotype. V usage is TRBV24-1 and J usage is TRBJ1-1, with TRBD1 matching 8 bases. From germline, CDR1 is KGHDR and CDR2 SFDVKD. Unmatched junction bases numbered 5, after V lost 3 bases and J lost 9 bases. This CDR3 contains 13 residues. In DNA form, the CDR3 reads TGTGCCACCAGTGATGCCGGACAGGGTAAAGCTTTCTTT. It is translated as CATSDAGQGKAFF.

The V gene is TRBV2, the J gene TRBJ1-5; D is undetermined. CDR1 is SNHLY and CDR2 is FYNNEI in the germline V gene. CDR3 size: 13 residues. The V and J ends lost 2 bases and 6 bases respectively, with 8 bases between them. CDR3 protein: CASSETLGQPQHF. The CDR3 nucleotides are TGTGCCAGCAGTGAAACATTGGGTCAGCCCCAGCATTTT.

The rearrangement joins TRBV5-1 to TRBJ1-6, with TRBD1 matching 12 bases. The ends lost 5 bases at V and 6 bases at J; junction bases unmatched: 12. Germline V gene lookup returns CDR1 SGHRS and CDR2 YFSETQ. CDR3 length: 18 amino acids. The CDR3 nucleotides are TGCGCCAGCAGTTACTTGGGGACAGGGGGCTTTGTTAATTCACCCCTCCACTTT. It yields the protein CASSYLGTGGFVNSPLHF.

This chain connects TRBV6-1 to TRBJ1-6; the D is unclear. V was trimmed by 7 bases and J by 5 bases, leaving 9 bases between them. Germline CDR1 MNHNS, CDR2 SASEGT. CDR3 size: 13 residues. The chain's CDR3 is CASKKGNNSPLHF. DNA of the CDR3: TGTGCCAGCAAAAAGGGTAATAATTCACCCCTCCACTTT.

This rearrangement joins TRBV7-3 to TRBJ2-2; no firm D call. Trimming took 7 bases from V and 6 from J, leaving 15 bases between them. Germline V CDR1 and CDR2: SGHTA, FQGTGA. The CDR3 has 14 residues. For the CDR3, the DNA is TGTGCCAGCAAGAGGCGAAGATACGCCGGGGAGCTGTTTTTT. Its translation is CASKRRRYAGELFF.